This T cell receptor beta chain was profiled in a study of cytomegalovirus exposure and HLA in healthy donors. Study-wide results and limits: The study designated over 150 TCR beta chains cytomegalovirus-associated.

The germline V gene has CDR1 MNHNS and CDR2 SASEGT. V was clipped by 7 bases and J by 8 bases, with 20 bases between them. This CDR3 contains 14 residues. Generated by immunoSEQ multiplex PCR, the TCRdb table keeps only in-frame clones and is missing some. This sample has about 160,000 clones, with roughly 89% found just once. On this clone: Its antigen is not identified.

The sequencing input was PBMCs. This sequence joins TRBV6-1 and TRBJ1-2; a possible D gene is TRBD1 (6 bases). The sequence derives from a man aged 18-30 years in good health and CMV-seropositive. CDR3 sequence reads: CASIQLSGTSGYTF. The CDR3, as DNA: TGTGCCAGCATACAACTCTCCGGGACATCGGGCTACACCTTC.